One and the same sample provided the 12 T cell receptor beta chains below, sequenced in a study of blood T cells in healthy people across ages. Then a second PCR, running roughly 7 to 12 cycles, was carried out with a sample-barcoded 5' primer and a J-beta primer mix. From the 5' RACE reads, TCRdb called clonotypes with MiXCR, one entry per CDR3 protein. The sample records around 2 million distinct CDR3 sequences, about two fifths being singletons. Input material: blood. These receptors originate from a human donor in good health.

This chain links TRBV7-2 with TRBJ2-1, with 9 bases identical to TRBD1. Germline loops: CDR1 SGHTA, CDR2 FQGNSA. This CDR3 has 20 amino acids. The V gene end was trimmed by 5 bases and the J gene end by 0 bases; junction bases not matched to a gene: 17. CDR3 bases: TGTGCCAGCAGCCGTCCACGGGAAAGAGGGACAGGGAGCTCCTACAATGAGCAGTTCTTC. Translated: CASSRPRERGTGSSYNEQFF. The full variable domain, completed using reference TRBV7-2 and TRBJ2-1, is GAGVSQSPSNKVTEKGKDVELRCDPISGHTALYWYRQSLGQGLEFLIYFQGNSAPDKSGLPSDRFSAERTGGSVSTLTIQRTQQEDSAVYLCASSRPRERGTGSSYNEQFFGPGTRLTVL.

This clonotype was counted between two and nine times. The CDR3: CASSIDRVRTEAFF. CDR3 nucleotide sequence: TGCGCCAGCAGCATCGACAGGGTCCGGACTGAAGCTTTCTTT. This rearrangement joins TRBV5-1 to TRBJ1-1, with 7 bases aligning to TRBD1. The CDR3 sequence is 14 residues long. The germline V gene encodes CDR1 SGHRS and CDR2 YFSETQ. J gave up 5 bases and V 4 bases, and 8 bases lay outside the gene matches.

J is TRBJ1-5 and V is TRBV3-1; D is unresolved. The V and J ends lost 0 bases and 7 bases respectively, with 7 bases between them. This CDR3 is built from 13 residues. CDR1 is LGHDT, CDR2 YNNKEL, per germline (reference sequence). CDR3 loop: CASSQDRLQPQHF. In DNA, the CDR3 is TGTGCCAGCAGCCAAGATAGGCTCCAGCCCCAGCATTTT.

The chain links TRBV27 to TRBJ1-1, with D possibly being TRBD1 (5 bases). Trimming took off 6 bases at V and 4 bases at J, with 9 bases between the two ends. Germline V gives CDR1 MNHEY, CDR2 SMNVEV (reference sequence). The CDR3 is made up of 12 amino acids. CDR3: CASRTGLTEAFF. The DNA for the CDR3 is TGTGCCAGCAGGACGGGGCTCACTGAAGCTTTCTTT.

On this clonotype itself: The junction and the germline gene differ at one end; a read error may be behind it. CDR3 loop: CSVEAITGGEIQYF. The CDR3 nucleotides are TGCAGCGTTGAAGCTATAACAGGGGGAGAGATCCAGTACTTC. The rearrangement links TRBV29-1 to TRBJ2-5; 8 bases are shared with TRBD1. The length of the CDR3 is 14 residues. Germline V gene data show CDR1 as SQVTM and CDR2 as ANQGSEA.

This chain uses TRBV10-3 with TRBJ1-1; D unresolved. The CDR3 has 14 amino acids. The V gene's germline CDR1 is ENHRY and CDR2 SYGVKD. Trimming removed 9 bases from V and 1 base from J, with 15 bases in between. CDR3 sequence reads: CAIRDLRTNTEAFF. The CDR3 DNA reads as TGTGCCATTAGGGATTTGAGGACGAACACTGAAGCTTTCTTT.

The chain combines TRBV12-3 or TRBV12-4 with TRBJ2-3, with 14 positions matching TRBD2. The CDR3 has 20 residues. The junction had 18 bases not matched to a gene; V was cut back by 6 bases and J by 4 bases. CDR3 bases: TGTGCCAGCAGCCGTGTTCCGGGACTAGCGGGGGTGGAGCGCGCAGATACGCAGTATTTT. Its translation: CASSRVPGLAGVERADTQYF.

This clonotype has a handful of counts. The chain is built from TRBV7-2 and TRBJ2-3; tentatively, D is TRBD1 (5 bases). Germline-derived CDR1 and CDR2 are SGHTA and FQGNSA. With 5 bases removed from V and 3 bases from J, the gap between germline ends came to 6 bases. This CDR3 comprises 12 residues. The DNA for the CDR3 is TGTGCCAGCAGCCGACAGACAGATACGCAGTATTTT. Translation: CASSRQTDTQYF. The full variable domain, with the rest looked up from reference TRBV7-2 and TRBJ2-3, is GAGVSQSPSNKVTEKGKDVELRCDPISGHTALYWYRQSLGQGLEFLIYFQGNSAPDKSGLPSDRFSAERTGGSVSTLTIQRTQQEDSAVYLCASSRQTDTQYFGPGTRLTVL.

The chain is built from TRBV28 and TRBJ2-4; 11 bases map to TRBD2. Germline assignment: CDR1 MDHEN and CDR2 SYDVKM. The trim removed 11 bases at V and 9 bases at J, leaving 15 bases unmatched. This CDR3 spans 15 amino acids. The CDR3 DNA follows: TGTGCCGGTGCGACAGGGACTAGCGGCTCCGGCATTCAGTACTTC. It translates to CAGATGTSGSGIQYF.

The rearrangement joins TRBV29-1 to TRBJ1-1; TRBD1 matches 8 bases. Germline CDR1 reads SQVTM; CDR2 reads ANQGSEA. The V and J ends lost 6 bases and 4 bases, in that order; junction bases with no gene match: 10. The CDR3 extends over 14 amino acids. The CDR3 protein is CSVTPLTGATEAFF. The CDR3 DNA reads as TGCAGCGTAACTCCACTGACAGGGGCCACTGAAGCTTTCTTT. The full variable domain, with the rest looked up from reference TRBV29-1 and TRBJ1-1, is SAVISQKPSRDICQRGTSLTIQCQVDSQVTMMFWYRQQPGQSLTLIATANQGSEATYESGFVIDKFPISRPNLTFSTLTVSNMSPEDSSIYLCSVTPLTGATEAFFGQGTRLTVV.

The table lists this clonotype with a few counts. The V call is TRBV7-3, the J call TRBJ2-3; 8 nucleotides agree with TRBD2. The germline V gene encodes CDR1 SGHTA and CDR2 FQGTGA. This CDR3 has 15 residues. V dropped 5 bases and J dropped 2; count of bases not matched to a gene: 6. The DNA for the CDR3 is TGTGCCAGCAGCACGACGGGGGGGATCACAGATACGCAGTATTTT. This sequence encodes CASSTTGGITDTQYF.

This sequence joins TRBV20-1 and TRBJ2-5, with D uncertain. Per the germline V gene, CDR1 is DFQATT and CDR2 is SNEGSKA (reference sequence). The CDR3 runs to 12 residues. Trimming took off 5 bases at V and 2 bases at J, with 9 bases between the two ends. The CDR3 region has the DNA TGCAGTGCTGGTATCTCACAAGAGACCCAGTACTTC. This codes for CSAGISQETQYF.